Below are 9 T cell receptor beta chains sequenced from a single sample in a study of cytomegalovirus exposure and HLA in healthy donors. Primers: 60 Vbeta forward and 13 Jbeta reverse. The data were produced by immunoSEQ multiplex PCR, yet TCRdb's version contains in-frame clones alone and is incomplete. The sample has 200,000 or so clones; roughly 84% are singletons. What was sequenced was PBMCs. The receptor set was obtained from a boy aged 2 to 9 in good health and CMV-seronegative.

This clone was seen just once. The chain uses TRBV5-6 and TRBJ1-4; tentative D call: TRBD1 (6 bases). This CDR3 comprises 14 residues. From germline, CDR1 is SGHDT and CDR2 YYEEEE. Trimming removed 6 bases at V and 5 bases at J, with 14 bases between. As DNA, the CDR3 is TGTGCCAGCACCCGGAGGGGGGGGAATGAAAAACTGTTTTTT. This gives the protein CASTRRGGNEKLFF. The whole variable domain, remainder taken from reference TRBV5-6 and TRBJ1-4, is DAGVTQSPTHLIKTRGQQVTLRCSPKSGHDTVSWYQQALGQGPQFIFQYYEEEERQRGNFPDRFSGHQFPNYSSELNVNALLLGDSALYLCASTRRGGNEKLFFGSGTQLSVL.

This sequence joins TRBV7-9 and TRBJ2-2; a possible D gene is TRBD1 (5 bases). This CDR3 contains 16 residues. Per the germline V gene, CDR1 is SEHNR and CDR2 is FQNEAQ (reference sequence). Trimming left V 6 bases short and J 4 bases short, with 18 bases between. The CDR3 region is CASSFGTGWGTGELFF. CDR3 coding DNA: TGTGCCAGCAGTTTCGGCACAGGCTGGGGCACCGGGGAGCTGTTTTTT.

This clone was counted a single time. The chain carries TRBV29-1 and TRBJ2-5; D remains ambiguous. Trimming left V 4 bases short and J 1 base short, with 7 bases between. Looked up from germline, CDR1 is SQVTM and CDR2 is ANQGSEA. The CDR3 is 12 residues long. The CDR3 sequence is CSVVRSQETQYF. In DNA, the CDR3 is TGCAGCGTTGTGCGGAGCCAAGAGACCCAGTACTTC.

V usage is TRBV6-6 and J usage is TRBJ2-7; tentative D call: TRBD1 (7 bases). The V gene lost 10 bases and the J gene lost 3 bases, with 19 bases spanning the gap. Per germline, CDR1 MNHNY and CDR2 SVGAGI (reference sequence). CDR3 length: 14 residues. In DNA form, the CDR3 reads TGTGCCACGACCCGGACAGGAGGGAACTACGAGCAGTACTTC. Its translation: CATTRTGGNYEQYF.

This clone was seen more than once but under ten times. Here the CDR3 DNA reads TGTGCCTGGAACCCGGGACAGGGGGGCACTGAAGCTTTCTTT. Translation gives CAWNPGQGGTEAFF. This chain connects TRBV30 to TRBJ1-1, with 11 bases aligning to TRBD1. Losses at the gene ends were 4 bases for V and 4 bases for J; bases not matched to a gene: 5. CDR3 length: 14 amino acids. Germline V gene lookup returns CDR1 GTSNPN and CDR2 SVGIG (reference sequence).

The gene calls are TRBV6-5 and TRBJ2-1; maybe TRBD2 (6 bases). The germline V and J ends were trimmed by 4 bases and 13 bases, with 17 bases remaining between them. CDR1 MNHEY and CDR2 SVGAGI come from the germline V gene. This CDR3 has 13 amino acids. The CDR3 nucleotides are TGTGCCAGCAGTTCACTCGGGAGACTCCTACAGTTCTTC. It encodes CASSSLGRLLQFF.

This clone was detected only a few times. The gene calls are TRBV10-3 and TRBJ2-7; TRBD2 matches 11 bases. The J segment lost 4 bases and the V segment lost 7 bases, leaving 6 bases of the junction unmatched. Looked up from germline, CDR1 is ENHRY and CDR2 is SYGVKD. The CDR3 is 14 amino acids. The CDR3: CAIKTLAGGYEQYF. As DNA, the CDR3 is TGTGCCATCAAGACGCTAGCGGGAGGTTACGAGCAGTACTTC.

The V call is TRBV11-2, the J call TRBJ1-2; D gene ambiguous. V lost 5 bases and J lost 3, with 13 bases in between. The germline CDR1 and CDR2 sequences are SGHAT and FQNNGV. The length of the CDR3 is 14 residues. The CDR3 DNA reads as TGTGCCAGCAGCCACCTCCGTCAGTACTATGGCTACACCTTC. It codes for CASSHLRQYYGYTF.

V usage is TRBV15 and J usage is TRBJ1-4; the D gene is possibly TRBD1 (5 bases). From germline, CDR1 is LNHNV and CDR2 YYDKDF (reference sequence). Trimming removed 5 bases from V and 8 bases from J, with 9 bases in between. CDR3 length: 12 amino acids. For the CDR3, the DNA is TGTGCCACCAGCTGGGCAGGGGAAAAACTGTTTTTT. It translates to CATSWAGEKLFF.